What follows are 10 T cell receptor beta chains derived from one specimen sequenced in a study of shared clonotypes between healthy human individuals. The naive CD8 subset, CD45RO-negative cells positively selected for CCR7, excluded terminally differentiated effector memory CD45RA+ cells. This table comes from immunoSEQ multiplex PCR, and its TCRdb copy is limited to in-frame clones, with some not included. Of under 600,000 clones listed, roughly 98% are singletons. The sample consisted of naive CD8+ T cells sorted from blood. The receptors stem from a man aged 25-45 years in good health.

The rearrangement uses TRBV15 and TRBJ2-2, with TRBD2 matching 7 bases. CDR1 LNHNV and CDR2 YYDKDF come from the germline V gene (reference sequence). Trimming at V came to 3 bases and at J to 4 bases, leaving 5 bases not matched to a gene. The CDR3 contains 15 residues. Here the CDR3 DNA reads TGTGCCACCAGCAGGATCCTAGCGGCCACCGGGGAGCTGTTTTTT. This translates into CATSRILAATGELFF.

This sequence joins TRBV11-3 and TRBJ2-3; 7 bases line up with TRBD1. This CDR3 region has 14 residues. The V gene end was trimmed by 5 bases and the J gene end by 7 bases; junction bases not matched to a gene: 9. The V gene's germline CDR1 is SGHNT and CDR2 YENEEA. The CDR3 is CASSPGTDENTQYF. In DNA, the CDR3 is TGTGCCAGCAGCCCCGGGACAGACGAAAATACGCAGTATTTT. The entire variable domain, with the rest obtained from reference TRBV11-3 and TRBJ2-3, is as follows: EAGVVQSPRYKIIEKKQPVAFWCNPISGHNTLYWYLQNLGQGPELLIRYENEEAVDDSQLPKDRFSAERLKGVDSTLKIQPAELGDSAVYLCASSPGTDENTQYFGPGTRLTVL.

This clone was seen once. The rearrangement joins TRBV18 to TRBJ2-3, with D perhaps TRBD2 (6 bases). The CDR3 covers 14 residues. V lost 3 bases and J 2 bases, leaving 9 bases between the germline ends. Germline V lookup: CDR1 KGHSH, CDR2 LQKENI. CDR3 in DNA: TGTGCCAGCTCACCTAGCGGTAACACAGATACGCAGTATTTT. It is translated as CASSPSGNTDTQYF. Full variable domain (rest looked up from reference TRBV18 and TRBJ2-3): NAGVMQNPRHLVRRRGQEARLRCSPMKGHSHVYWYRQLPEEGLKFMVYLQKENIIDESGMPKERFSAEFPKEGPSILRIQQVVRGDSAAYFCASSPSGNTDTQYFGPGTRLTVL.

V usage is TRBV10-3 and J usage is TRBJ1-5; tentative D call: TRBD1 (6 bases). This CDR3 contains 13 residues. Germline CDR1 and CDR2: ENHRY and SYGVKD. V gave up 4 bases and J gave up 2 bases, with 6 bases separating them. The CDR3 sequence is CAISGQGNQPQHF. The CDR3 nucleotides read TGTGCCATCAGTGGACAGGGCAATCAGCCCCAGCATTTT.

The CDR3: CASSQQVSGGNGEAFF. The CDR3 DNA reads as TGTGCCAGCAGCCAGCAGGTCTCTGGTGGTAACGGTGAAGCTTTCTTT. The chain employs TRBV14 and TRBJ1-1; D is ambiguous. Germline V gene lookup returns CDR1 SGHDN and CDR2 FVKESK. The germline V and J ends were trimmed by 3 bases and 7 bases, with 21 bases remaining between them. The length of the CDR3 is 16 residues.

The chain employs TRBV7-3 and TRBJ2-5; TRBD2 agrees at 12 bases. J gave up 5 bases and V 5 bases, and 12 bases lay outside the gene matches. The CDR3 sequence is 17 residues long. Per the germline V gene, CDR1 is SGHTA and CDR2 is FQGTGA. CDR3 sequence: CASSPQPTSGSWETQYF. CDR3 in DNA: TGTGCCAGCAGCCCCCAACCGACTAGCGGGAGTTGGGAGACCCAGTACTTC. The full variable domain, rest sourced from reference TRBV7-3 and TRBJ2-5, is GAGVSQTPSNKVTEKGKYVELRCDPISGHTALYWYRQSLGQGPEFLIYFQGTGAADDSGLPNDRFFAVRPEGSVSTLKIQRTERGDSAVYLCASSPQPTSGSWETQYFGPGTRLLVL.

The chain has TRBV15 and TRBJ2-1, with 9 positions matching TRBD2. The germline gives CDR1 LNHNV, CDR2 YYDKDF (reference sequence). V dropped 8 bases and J dropped 5; count of bases not matched to a gene: 7. The CDR3 totals 14 residues. CDR3 in amino acids: CATQRLAGNNEQFF. The CDR3 DNA reads TGTGCCACCCAACGCCTAGCGGGGAACAATGAGCAGTTCTTC.

V is TRBV10-2 and J is TRBJ2-5; the D is unclear. Germline-derived CDR1 and CDR2 are WSHSY and SAAADI. The CDR3 is 16 residues long. Trimming took off 0 bases at V and 1 base at J, with 12 bases between the two ends. The CDR3 DNA is TGCGCCAGCAGTGAGTCGGCAGGTCCGTTCCAAGAGACCCAGTACTTC. It is translated as CASSESAGPFQETQYF.

V gene TRBV6-1 combines with J gene TRBJ1-2; tentative D call: TRBD1 (6 bases). Germline V gene data show CDR1 as MNHNS and CDR2 as SASEGT. V was shortened by 6 bases and J by 4 bases, with 12 bases between the two germline ends. This CDR3 comprises 13 residues. The CDR3 sequence: CASSERTVYGYTF. Written as DNA, the CDR3 is TGTGCCAGCAGCGAAAGGACAGTCTATGGCTACACCTTC.

The chain is built from TRBV7-9 and TRBJ2-6; no firm D call. Germline CDR1 and CDR2: SEHNR and FQNEAQ (reference sequence). The CDR3 extends over 15 amino acids. V lost 5 bases, J lost 0 bases, and 8 bases lay in between. The CDR3 DNA follows: TGTGCCAGCAGCCGACACGTCTCTGGGGCCAACGTCCTGACTTTC. Translating gives CASSRHVSGANVLTF.